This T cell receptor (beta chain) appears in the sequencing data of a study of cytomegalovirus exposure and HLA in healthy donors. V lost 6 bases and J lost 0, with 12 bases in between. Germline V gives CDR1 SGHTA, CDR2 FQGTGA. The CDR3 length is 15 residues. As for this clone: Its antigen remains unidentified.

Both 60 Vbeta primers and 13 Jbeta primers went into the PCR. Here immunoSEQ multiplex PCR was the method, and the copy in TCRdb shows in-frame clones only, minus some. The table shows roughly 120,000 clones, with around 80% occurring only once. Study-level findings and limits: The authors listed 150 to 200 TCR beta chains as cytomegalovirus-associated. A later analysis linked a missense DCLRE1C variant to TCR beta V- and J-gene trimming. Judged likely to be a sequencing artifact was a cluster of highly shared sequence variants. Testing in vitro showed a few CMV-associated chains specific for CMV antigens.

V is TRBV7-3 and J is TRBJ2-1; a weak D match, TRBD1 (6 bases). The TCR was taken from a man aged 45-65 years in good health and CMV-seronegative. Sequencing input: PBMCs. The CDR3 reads CASSSGQTSYNEQFF. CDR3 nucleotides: TGTGCCAGCAGTTCCGGACAGACCTCCTACAATGAGCAGTTCTTC.